These 23 T cell receptor beta chains originate from one sample sequenced in a study of vaccination and CD4 T cells after COVID-19. Sequenced with the Oncomine TCR Beta short-read assay was DNA taken from cultured CD4+ T cells. One entry per CDR3 protein results from TCRdb running MiXCR on the PCR reads. The table includes tens of thousands of distinct CDR3 sequences, 30% to 35% detected once. These receptors' targets are unknown. Described time point: late sampling 161 to 241 days after vaccination in a few convalescent patients. Treatment noted: roughly 11-day PBMC culture with coronavirus spike peptide pools or control peptides (ViraFEST assay). The sample consisted of CD4+ T cells from blood, cultured in vitro, taken about 7 months after SARS-CoV-2 vaccination. These receptors originate from a human donor who had recovered from COVID-19.

This clonotype occurred once. The V and J genes are TRBV7-2 and TRBJ2-3; 7 nucleotides agree with TRBD2. J gave up 0 bases and V 1 base, and 1 base lay outside the gene matches. The germline gives CDR1 SGHTA, CDR2 FQGNSA. CDR3 length: 15 amino acids. Here the CDR3 reads CASSLERGSTDTQYF. The CDR3 nucleotides read TGTGCCAGCAGCTTAGAGCGGGGTAGCACAGATACGCAGTATTTT.

This clonotype was seen a few times. The genes are TRBV19 and TRBJ1-2, with TRBD1 as a possible D gene (5 bases). V dropped 7 bases and J dropped 8 bases, with 20 bases sitting between them. This CDR3 is 14 amino acids long. Germline-derived CDR1 and CDR2 are LNHDA and SQIVND (reference sequence). Here the CDR3 reads CASTGVQGLYGYTF. The DNA for the CDR3 is TGTGCCAGTACTGGCGTCCAGGGTCTATACGGCTACACCTTC.

By its share, this clonotype is medium-sized (0.01 to 0.1%). The chain employs TRBV15 and TRBJ2-7; D is ambiguous. With 1 base removed from V and 0 bases from J, the gap between germline ends came to 10 bases. The CDR3 loop spans 15 amino acids. Per germline, CDR1 LNHNV and CDR2 YYDKDF (reference sequence). The CDR3 is CATSRAGSGSYEQYF. The CDR3 DNA sequence: TGTGCCACCAGCAGAGCGGGCTCCGGCTCCTACGAGCAGTACTTC.

Remarks on this clonotype: A read error may explain this, as a much larger clone is one base away. The chain recombines TRBV15 with TRBJ2-7; the match to TRBD2 covers 8 bases. This CDR3 has 14 residues. Germline CDR1 and CDR2: LNHNV and YYDKDF (reference sequence). For the CDR3, the DNA is TGTGCCGCCAGCGCGACTAGCGTCGGCCACGAGCAGTACTTC. It yields the protein CAASATSVGHEQYF.

This clonotype came up a few times. The chain is built from TRBV7-9 and TRBJ2-5, with D perhaps matching TRBD1 or TRBD2 (5 bases each). The CDR3 spans 13 residues. Deletions cut 5 bases from V and 9 bases from J, with 16 bases between. CDR1 and CDR2 (germline): SEHNR, FQNEAQ (reference sequence). In nucleotides, the CDR3 is TGTGCCAGCAGCGAAACTAGGGGCTGGGCCCAGTACTTC. The encoded protein is CASSETRGWAQYF. The full variable domain, in which reference TRBV7-9 and TRBJ2-5 provide the parts outside the CDR3, is DTGVSQNPRHKITKRGQNVTFRCDPISEHNRLYWYRQTLGQGPEFLTYFQNEAQLEKSRLLSDRFSAERPKGSFSTLEIQRTEQGDSAMYLCASSETRGWAQYFGPGTRLLVL.

This chain links TRBV20-1 with TRBJ2-1, with 9 bases identical to TRBD2. Germline CDR1 and CDR2: DFQATT and SNEGSKA (reference sequence). The CDR3 is made up of 14 amino acids. Germline trimming cut 3 bases from V and 8 bases from J; bases unmatched to any gene: 8. The CDR3 DNA follows: TGCAGTGCTAGGGATGCGGGAGGGCTTGATGAGCAGTTCTTC. Its translation: CSARDAGGLDEQFF.

This clonotype has a single count. This sequence joins TRBV15 and TRBJ2-3; 10 bases are shared with TRBD2. This CDR3 region has 15 residues. Trimming cost V 4 bases and J 8 bases; bases outside gene matches: 9. The V gene's germline CDR1 is LNHNV and CDR2 YYDKDF (reference sequence). In DNA form, the CDR3 reads TGTGCCACCAGCACCGGGACTAGCGAAGTGTTTACGCAGTATTTT. It encodes CATSTGTSEVFTQYF.

The chain links TRBV6-1 to TRBJ2-1; tentatively, D is TRBD1 or TRBD2 (6 bases each). Per the germline V gene, CDR1 is MNHNS and CDR2 is SASEGT. The CDR3 sequence is 13 residues long. V shed 3 bases and J shed 8 bases, with 11 bases lying between them. Here the CDR3 DNA reads TGTGCCAGCAGTGATCCGGGGGCCGATGAGCAGTTCTTC. Protein: CASSDPGADEQFF.

The chain carries TRBV20-1 and TRBJ2-3; the match to TRBD2 covers 7 bases. The germline CDR1 and CDR2 sequences are DFQATT and SNEGSKA (reference sequence). V dropped 1 base and J dropped 3; count of bases not matched to a gene: 10. The CDR3 has 16 amino acids. Here the CDR3 DNA reads TGCAGTGCTAGAGGGGTAAGGGCGGGAGCAACAGATACGCAGTATTTT. This encodes CSARGVRAGATDTQYF.

The gene calls are TRBV28 and TRBJ2-7; 7 nucleotides align to TRBD1. The trim removed 5 bases at V and 0 bases at J, leaving 10 bases unmatched. The CDR3 is 16 amino acids. CDR1 MDHEN and CDR2 SYDVKM come from the germline V gene. The CDR3 nucleotides read TGTGCCAGCAGTCCCGCCGACAGGGTCTCCTCCTACGAGCAGTACTTC. Protein sequence: CASSPADRVSSYEQYF. Full variable domain (rest looked up from reference TRBV28 and TRBJ2-7): DVKVTQSSRYLVKRTGEKVFLECVQDMDHENMFWYRQDPGLGLRLIYFSYDVKMKEKGDIPEGYSVSREKKERFSLILESASTNQTSMYLCASSPADRVSSYEQYFGPGTRLTVT.

V and J are TRBV20-1 and TRBJ2-7; TRBD1 agrees at 8 bases. Germline values: CDR1 DFQATT, CDR2 SNEGSKA (reference sequence). Trimming cost V 7 bases and J 5 bases; bases outside gene matches: 10. This CDR3 is 13 amino acids long. The CDR3 loop is CSVLTGAVDEQYF. The CDR3 DNA reads TGCAGTGTCTTGACAGGGGCGGTGGACGAGCAGTACTTC.

This chain uses TRBV20-1 with TRBJ1-1, with D maybe TRBD1 (6 bases). Germline V lookup: CDR1 DFQATT, CDR2 SNEGSKA (reference sequence). This CDR3 spans 14 amino acids. The V end was cut by 4 bases, the J end by 4 bases, with 16 bases between. The CDR3, as DNA: TGCAGTGCTACCATGGACAGCGGGGGCACTGAAGCTTTCTTT. It translates to CSATMDSGGTEAFF.

The chain uses TRBV28 and TRBJ1-2, with a tentative D call TRBD1 (5 bases). In germline, CDR1 is MDHEN, CDR2 SYDVKM. V lost 7 bases and J lost 0, with 15 bases in between. The CDR3 is 15 amino acids. The CDR3 sequence: CASKLRGATNYGYTF. CDR3 DNA sequence: TGTGCCAGCAAATTAAGAGGGGCGACTAACTATGGCTACACCTTC.

This clonotype has only a few counts. J is TRBJ1-2 and V is TRBV6-1, with TRBD1 matching 8 bases. V lost 1 base to trimming and J lost 5 bases; unmatched junction nucleotides: 3. CDR1 is MNHNS and CDR2 is SASEGT in the germline V gene. The CDR3 has 14 amino acids. The CDR3 protein is CASSEGDRTYGYTF. In nucleotides, the CDR3 is TGTGCCAGCAGTGAAGGGGACAGGACTTATGGCTACACCTTC.

For the CDR3, the DNA is TGTGCCAGCAGCTTGCCTAGCGGAGTACAAGAGACCCAGTACTTC. It codes for CASSLPSGVQETQYF. The rearrangement uses TRBV5-6 and TRBJ2-5, with 7 bases matching TRBD2. With V trimmed by 1 base and J by 2 bases, 5 bases remained unmatched. Germline V gene sequence: CDR1 SGHDT, CDR2 YYEEEE. The CDR3 sequence is 15 residues long.

The rearrangement joins TRBV7-2 to TRBJ1-2; D is ambiguous. Trimming took 6 bases from V and 0 from J, leaving 8 bases between them. From germline, CDR1 is SGHTA and CDR2 FQGNSA. The CDR3 sequence is 13 residues long. In DNA, the CDR3 is TGTGCCAGCAGAGAGAGAGCTAACTATGGCTACACCTTC. Translating it yields CASRERANYGYTF. The full variable domain, in which reference TRBV7-2 and TRBJ1-2 provide the parts outside the CDR3, is GAGVSQSPSNKVTEKGKDVELRCDPISGHTALYWYRQSLGQGLEFLIYFQGNSAPDKSGLPSDRFSAERTGGSVSTLTIQRTQQEDSAVYLCASRERANYGYTFGSGTRLTVV.

This clonotype showed up just a few times. This chain joins TRBV20-1 and TRBJ2-5; 9 positions match TRBD2. CDR1 is DFQATT, CDR2 SNEGSKA, per germline (reference sequence). V lost 6 bases, J lost 1 base, and 3 bases stayed unmatched. This CDR3 contains 13 residues. The CDR3 sequence: CSADSGGQETQYF. Here the CDR3 DNA reads TGCAGTGCGGATAGCGGGGGCCAAGAGACCCAGTACTTC.

This clonotype turned up a few times. The genes are TRBV20-1 and TRBJ2-7; D is perhaps TRBD1 (6 bases). The V gene's germline CDR1 is DFQATT and CDR2 SNEGSKA (reference sequence). Trimming pared 5 bases from V and 6 bases from J, leaving 20 bases between. This CDR3 has 14 amino acids. CDR3 in amino acids: CSAGVDRSTSEQYF. CDR3 bases: TGCAGTGCTGGCGTCGACAGGTCCACCTCCGAGCAGTACTTC.

The J gene is TRBJ1-5, the V gene TRBV7-2; a weak D match, TRBD1 (5 bases). V was trimmed by 4 bases and J by 9 bases, leaving 16 bases between them. The length of the CDR3 is 14 residues. The germline V gene has CDR1 SGHTA and CDR2 FQGNSA. The CDR3 sequence: CASSSGTAGRPQHF. The DNA of the CDR3 is TGTGCCAGCAGCTCCGGGACCGCTGGTCGGCCCCAGCATTTT.

This sequence joins TRBV7-3 and TRBJ2-1; 8 nucleotides line up with TRBD2. CDR3 length: 15 amino acids. CDR1 is SGHTA and CDR2 is FQGTGA in the germline V gene. Germline trimming cut 4 bases from V and 6 bases from J; bases unmatched to any gene: 8. The CDR3 DNA follows: TGTGCCAGCAGCTCTCCTAGCGGGCATGGCAATGAGCAGTTCTTC. It codes for CASSSPSGHGNEQFF.

The chain couples TRBV24-1 to TRBJ2-7; 10 bases match TRBD2. The V and J ends lost 3 bases and 2 bases, in that order; junction bases with no gene match: 0. The CDR3 runs to 14 residues. Per germline, CDR1 KGHDR and CDR2 SFDVKD. Written as DNA, the CDR3 is TGTGCCACCAGTGATGGGACTAGCGCCTACGAGCAGTACTTC. Translation gives CATSDGTSAYEQYF.

The rearrangement links TRBV20-1 to TRBJ2-7; unclear D gene. Trimming took 0 bases from V and 2 from J, leaving 11 bases between them. The germline gives CDR1 DFQATT, CDR2 SNEGSKA (reference sequence). The CDR3 extends over 14 amino acids. Here the CDR3 DNA reads TGCAGTGCTAGAGATATTTCCAAGACCTACGAGCAGTACTTC. As protein: CSARDISKTYEQYF.

This chain connects TRBV29-1 to TRBJ1-1, with D tentatively TRBD1 (6 bases). CDR3 length: 11 amino acids. Germline V gives CDR1 SQVTM, CDR2 ANQGSEA. CDR3 in amino acids: CVAQGNTEAFF. The CDR3, as DNA: TGCGTCGCACAGGGGAACACTGAAGCTTTCTTT.